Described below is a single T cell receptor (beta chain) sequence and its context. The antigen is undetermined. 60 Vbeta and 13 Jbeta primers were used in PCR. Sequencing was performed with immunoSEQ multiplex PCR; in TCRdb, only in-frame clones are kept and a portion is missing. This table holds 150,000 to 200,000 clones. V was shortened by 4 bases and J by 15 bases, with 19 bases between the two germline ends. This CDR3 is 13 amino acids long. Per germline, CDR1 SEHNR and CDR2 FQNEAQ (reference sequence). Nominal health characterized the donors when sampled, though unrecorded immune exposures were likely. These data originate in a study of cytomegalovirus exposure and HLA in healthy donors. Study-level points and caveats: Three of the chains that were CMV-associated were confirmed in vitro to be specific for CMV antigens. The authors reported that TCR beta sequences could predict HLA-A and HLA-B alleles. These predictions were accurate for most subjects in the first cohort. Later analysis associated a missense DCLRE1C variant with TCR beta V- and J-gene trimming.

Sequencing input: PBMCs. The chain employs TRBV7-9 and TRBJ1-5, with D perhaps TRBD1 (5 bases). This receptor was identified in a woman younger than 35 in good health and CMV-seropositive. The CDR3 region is CASSYQDSPLRHF. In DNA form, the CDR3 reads TGTGCCAGCAGCTACCAAGACAGTCCTCTCAGGCATTTT.